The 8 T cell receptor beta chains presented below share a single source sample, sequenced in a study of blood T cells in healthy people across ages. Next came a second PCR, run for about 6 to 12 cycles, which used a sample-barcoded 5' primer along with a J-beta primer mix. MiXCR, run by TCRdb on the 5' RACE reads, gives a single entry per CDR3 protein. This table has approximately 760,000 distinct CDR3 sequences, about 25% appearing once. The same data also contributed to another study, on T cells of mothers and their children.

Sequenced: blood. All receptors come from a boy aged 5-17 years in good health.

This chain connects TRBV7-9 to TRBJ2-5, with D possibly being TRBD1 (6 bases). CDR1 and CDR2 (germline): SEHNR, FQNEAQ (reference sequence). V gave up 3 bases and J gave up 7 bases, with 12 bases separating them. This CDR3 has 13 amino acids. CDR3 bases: TGTGCCAGCAGCTTGGACAGCCAGAGGACCCAGTACTTC. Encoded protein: CASSLDSQRTQYF.

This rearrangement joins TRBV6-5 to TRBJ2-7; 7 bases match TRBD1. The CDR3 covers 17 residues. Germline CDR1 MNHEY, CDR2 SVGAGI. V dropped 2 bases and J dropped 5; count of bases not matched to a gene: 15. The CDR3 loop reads CASSYGETGLMLDEQYF. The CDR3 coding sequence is TGTGCCAGCAGTTACGGAGAGACAGGGTTGATGTTGGACGAGCAGTACTTC.

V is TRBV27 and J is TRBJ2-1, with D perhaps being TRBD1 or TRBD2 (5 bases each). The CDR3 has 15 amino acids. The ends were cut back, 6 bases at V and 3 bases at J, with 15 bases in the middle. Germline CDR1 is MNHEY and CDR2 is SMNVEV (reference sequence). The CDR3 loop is CASSLSGAGYNEQFF. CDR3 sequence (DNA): TGTGCCAGCAGCTTGTCCGGGGCAGGCTACAATGAGCAGTTCTTC.

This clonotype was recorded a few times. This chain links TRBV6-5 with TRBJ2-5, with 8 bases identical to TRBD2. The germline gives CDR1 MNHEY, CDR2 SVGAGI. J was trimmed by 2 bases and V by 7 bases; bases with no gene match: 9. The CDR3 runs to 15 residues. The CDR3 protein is CASNMLSGGQETQYF. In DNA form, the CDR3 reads TGTGCCAGCAATATGTTGAGCGGGGGTCAAGAGACCCAGTACTTC.

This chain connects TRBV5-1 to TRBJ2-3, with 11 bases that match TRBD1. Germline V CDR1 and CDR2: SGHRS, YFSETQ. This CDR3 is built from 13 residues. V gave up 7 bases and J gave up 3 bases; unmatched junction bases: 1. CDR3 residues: CASGTGGTDTQYF. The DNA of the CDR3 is TGCGCCAGCGGGACAGGGGGGACAGATACGCAGTATTTT. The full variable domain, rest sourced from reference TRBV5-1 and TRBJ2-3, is KAGVTQTPRYLIKTRGQQVTLSCSPISGHRSVSWYQQTPGQGLQFLFEYFSETQRNKGNFPGRFSGRQFSNSRSEMNVSTLELGDSALYLCASGTGGTDTQYFGPGTRLTVL.

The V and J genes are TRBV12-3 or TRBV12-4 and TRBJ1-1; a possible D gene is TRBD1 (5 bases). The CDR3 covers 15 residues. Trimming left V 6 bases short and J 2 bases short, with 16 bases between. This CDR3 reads CASRTPRGANTEAFF. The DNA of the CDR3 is TGTGCCAGCAGAACCCCGAGGGGCGCAAACACTGAAGCTTTCTTT.

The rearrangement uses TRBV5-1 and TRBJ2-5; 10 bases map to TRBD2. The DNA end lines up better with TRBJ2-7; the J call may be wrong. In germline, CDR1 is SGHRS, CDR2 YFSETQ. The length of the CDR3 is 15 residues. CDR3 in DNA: TGCGCCAGCAGCTTGCCTAGCGGGGGAGCCTACGAGCAGTACTTC. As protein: CASSLPSGGAYEQYF.

This CDR3 reads CASGVSGTLYNEQFF. The DNA for the CDR3 is TGCGCCAGCGGAGTTAGCGGGACGCTCTACAATGAGCAGTTCTTC. J is TRBJ2-1 and V is TRBV10-2; TRBD2 agrees at 8 bases. With 8 bases clipped from V and 3 bases from J, the junction kept 9 bases outside the gene matches. Germline V gene data show CDR1 as WSHSY and CDR2 as SAAADI. This CDR3 has 15 residues.